Included here is one T cell receptor beta chain sequence, with context. Its antigen remains unknown. The data are from a study of radiotherapy plus CTLA-4 blockade in lung cancer. Background on the study: Objective responses arose in 15% to 20% of patients, and under 40% experienced disease control.

V was pared by 5 bases and J by 3 bases, with 17 bases between. The CDR3 is 15 amino acids. The germline gives CDR1 SEHNR, CDR2 FQNEAQ (reference sequence). With ipilimumab providing CTLA-4 blockade, focal radiation was administered to patients who had chemo-refractory metastatic non-small-cell lung cancer. Points from the study as a whole: Early blood T cell clone changes and increased post-radiation serum interferon-beta were reportedly the strongest response predictors. Some TCR clones had been derived from tumors. These clones expanded in peripheral blood after radiotherapy plus ipilimumab.

Data came from immunoSEQ multiplex PCR; TCRdb stores just in-frame clones and leaves some out. The sample lists roughly 70,000 clones; about nine tenths were seen once. This TCR came from a human donor with non-small cell lung cancer that progressed on radiotherapy plus ipilimumab. The source was peripheral blood, collected from a patient treated with radiotherapy plus ipilimumab. This rearrangement joins TRBV7-9 to TRBJ2-7, with a tentative D call TRBD2 (5 bases). The CDR3 spells CASSTTEVGSYEQYF. The CDR3 DNA reads TGTGCCAGCAGCACGACGGAGGTAGGAAGCTACGAGCAGTACTTC.